Presented here are 21 T cell receptor beta chains from one specimen sequenced in a study of regulatory T cells in long-lasting Graves disease. Construction of TCR beta libraries relied on iRepertoire HTBI primers and on Arm-PCR targeting CDR3 regions. Each CDR3 protein gets one entry after TCRdb re-called the multiplex PCR reads with MiXCR. The sample has about 540,000 distinct CDR3 sequences; 13% are singletons. The time point is: newly diagnosed GD, antithyroid drugs for less than 3 months. The TCR library was prepared using RNA isolated from PBMCs. The data were also submitted as part of a second study, on T cells in Graves' hyperthyroidism and ophthalmopathy.

The starting material was peripheral blood mononuclear cells (PBMCs), obtained at new diagnosis, from a patient treated with antithyroid drugs. The receptors originated from a man aged 25-40 years with Graves disease.

This clonotype was seen only a few times. This clone may be a read error of a much larger clone one base away. The chain employs TRBV5-1 and TRBJ1-1; a possible D gene is TRBD1 (6 bases). V lost 1 base to trimming and J lost 1 base, with 8 bases between them. This CDR3 comprises 14 residues. Germline lookup yields CDR1 SGHRS and CDR2 YFSETQ. The CDR3 sequence is CASSLSGQNTEAFF. Here the CDR3 DNA reads TGCGCCAGCAGCTTGTCGGGACAGAACACTGAAGCTTTCTTT.

CDR3 sequence reads: CASSPQGVQTQYF. The CDR3 DNA is TGTGCCAGCAGCCCTCAAGGGGTACAGACCCAGTACTTC. The genes are TRBV14 and TRBJ2-5; the D gene is possibly TRBD1 (5 bases). V was clipped by 4 bases and J by 6 bases, with 12 bases between them. This CDR3 has 13 residues. CDR1 and CDR2 from the germline V gene are SGHDN and FVKESK. The full variable domain, its missing parts supplied by reference TRBV14 and TRBJ2-5, is EAGVTQFPSHSVIEKGQTVTLRCDPISGHDNLYWYRRVMGKEIKFLLHFVKESKQDESGMPNNRFLAERTGGTYSTLKVQPAELEDSGVYFCASSPQGVQTQYFGPGTRLLVL.

This clonotype was picked up a small number of times. The rearrangement joins TRBV4-1 to TRBJ1-6, with D unclear. The CDR3 runs 15 residues. V was shortened by 1 base and J by 6 bases, with 10 bases between the two germline ends. Germline CDR1 is MGHRA and CDR2 is YSYEKL. The CDR3 nucleotides are TGCGCCAGCAGCCAAGTGGAGGGCAGTAATTCACCCCTCCACTTT. Translated: CASSQVEGSNSPLHF.

The chain couples TRBV15 to TRBJ2-1; D is perhaps TRBD1 (7 bases). The CDR3 is made up of 15 amino acids. V lost 0 bases and J lost 4, with 10 bases in between. Germline loops: CDR1 LNHNV, CDR2 YYDKDF (reference sequence). The CDR3 DNA follows: TGTGCCACCAGCAGAGATCCAGGGGGGTACAATGAGCAGTTCTTC. Its protein product is CATSRDPGGYNEQFF.

This clonotype was observed a handful of times. This sequence joins TRBV25-1 and TRBJ2-2; the match to TRBD2 covers 16 bases. Germline loops: CDR1 MGHDK, CDR2 SYGVNS. The CDR3 sequence is 18 residues long. J lost 5 bases, V lost 6 bases, and 9 bases had no gene match. CDR3 in DNA: TGTGCCAGCAGGGCCCCGGGACTAGCGGGAGGGGGAACCGGGGAGCTGTTTTTT. It is translated as CASRAPGLAGGGTGELFF.

This clonotype was counted ten times or more. This chain links TRBV7-9 with TRBJ2-1, with D possibly TRBD2 on 7 matching bases. The CDR3 covers 17 residues. Trimming took off 7 bases at V and 2 bases at J, with 21 bases between the two ends. Germline-derived CDR1 and CDR2 are SEHNR and FQNEAQ (reference sequence). The CDR3: CASTAGLGGGPYNEQFF. Written as DNA, the CDR3 is TGTGCCAGCACCGCGGGTCTGGGCGGGGGCCCCTACAATGAGCAGTTCTTC.

The chain couples TRBV15 to TRBJ2-5, with D unclear. Germline values: CDR1 LNHNV, CDR2 YYDKDF (reference sequence). V was trimmed by 4 bases and J by 1 base, leaving 22 bases between them. This CDR3 contains 18 residues. This CDR3 reads CATSKEGVVWSPQETQYF. In DNA, the CDR3 is TGTGCCACCAGCAAAGAAGGTGTTGTGTGGAGTCCCCAAGAGACCCAGTACTTC.

This clonotype was counted many times. CDR3 nucleotide sequence: TGCGCCAGCAGTGTTGTAGGGCAGGGGATCAACGAGCAGTACTTC. Its translation: CASSVVGQGINEQYF. The chain combines TRBV10-1 with TRBJ2-7, with D possibly being TRBD1 (6 bases). Germline values: CDR1 WNHNN, CDR2 SYGVQD (reference sequence). Trimming shortened V by 4 bases and J by 5 bases, and 18 bases separated the two germline ends. The CDR3 length is 15 residues.

This clonotype turned up a few times. The chain joins TRBV19 to TRBJ2-5, with D unresolved. Trimming pared 0 bases from V and 7 bases from J, leaving 9 bases between. The CDR3 has 13 amino acids. Per germline, CDR1 LNHDA and CDR2 SQIVND (reference sequence). The CDR3 DNA is TGTGCCAGTAGTATAGAGCAGCGAGGGACCCAGTACTTC. Residues: CASSIEQRGTQYF.

About this clonotype itself: A read error may be the cause here, since a much bigger clone is one base away. V usage is TRBV6-1 and J usage is TRBJ1-2, with unresolved D. The CDR3 runs 11 residues. In germline, CDR1 is MNHNS, CDR2 SASEGT. Trimming stripped 7 bases from V and 7 bases from J, with 10 bases between. The CDR3 reads CASTDICGYTF. The CDR3, as DNA: TGTGCCAGCACCGATATATGTGGCTACACCTTC.

A word on this clonotype: No conserved phenylalanine or tryptophan is present at the end of the CDR3, so a read error is the likely explanation. This chain links TRBV20-1 with TRBJ2-1, with TRBD2 matching over 8 bases. The length of the CDR3 is 16 residues. The trim removed 1 base at V and 2 bases at J, leaving 7 bases unmatched. CDR1 DFQATT and CDR2 SNEGSKA come from the germline V gene (reference sequence). CDR3 in amino acids: CSARGPGGATYNEQFL. The CDR3 DNA sequence: TGCAGTGCTAGAGGGCCGGGAGGGGCGACCTACAATGAGCAGTTCCTC.

The sample holds many counts of this clonotype. This chain joins TRBV7-2 and TRBJ2-1; D is ambiguous. Trimming removed 5 bases from V and 0 bases from J, with 8 bases in between. The CDR3 has 14 residues. Germline V gives CDR1 SGHTA, CDR2 FQGNSA. The CDR3, as DNA: TGTGCCAGCAGCCCCCGGTTCTCCTACAATGAGCAGTTCTTC. Translation: CASSPRFSYNEQFF.

This clonotype appeared a few times. The gene calls are TRBV29-1 and TRBJ2-7; weak D call: TRBD2 (5 bases). Germline CDR1 reads SQVTM; CDR2 reads ANQGSEA. V was trimmed by 4 bases and J by 1 base, leaving 17 bases between them. The CDR3 loop spans 15 amino acids. CDR3 in amino acids: CSVVLRPSSSYEQYF. The CDR3 bases are TGCAGCGTTGTATTGCGGCCTAGCAGTTCCTACGAGCAGTACTTC.

This clonotype occurred a few times. The V and J genes are TRBV24-1 and TRBJ2-3; 8 positions agree with TRBD1. CDR1 and CDR2 from the germline V gene are KGHDR and SFDVKD. The CDR3 runs to 14 residues. With V trimmed by 4 bases and J by 4 bases, 3 bases remained unmatched. DNA of the CDR3: TGTGCCACCAGTGACCCGACAGGGGCAGATACGCAGTATTTT. Its protein product is CATSDPTGADTQYF.

The rearrangement links TRBV12-3 or TRBV12-4 to TRBJ2-7; 14 nucleotides agree with TRBD2. CDR3 length: 16 amino acids. Germline trimming cut 3 bases from V and 3 bases from J; bases unmatched to any gene: 4. The CDR3: CASSLWGLAGVYEQYF. In nucleotides, the CDR3 is TGTGCCAGCAGTTTGTGGGGACTAGCGGGAGTCTACGAGCAGTACTTC.

This clonotype turned up a few times. V and J are TRBV9 and TRBJ2-1; 8 nucleotides match TRBD2. Losses at the gene ends were 0 bases for V and 9 bases for J; bases not matched to a gene: 14. This CDR3 has 17 residues. Germline V gene sequence: CDR1 SGDLS, CDR2 YYNGEE. The CDR3 DNA reads TGTGCCAGCAGCGTAGGGGGGTTTAGCGGGACGGAGGGTGAGCAGTTCTTC. Translation gives CASSVGGFSGTEGEQFF.

The rearrangement joins TRBV4-1 to TRBJ1-1; possibly TRBD1 for D (5 bases). The ends were cut back, 4 bases at V and 11 bases at J, with 14 bases in the middle. The CDR3 runs to 12 residues. From germline, CDR1 is MGHRA and CDR2 YSYEKL. In DNA, the CDR3 is TGCGCCAGCAGCCCCCCGGGGGGGAGGGCTTTCTTT. Residues: CASSPPGGRAFF.

This clonotype has ten or more counts. The chain links TRBV27 to TRBJ2-2, with 10 nucleotides matching TRBD2. This CDR3 has 17 residues. The V gene end was trimmed by 11 bases and the J gene end by 0 bases; junction bases not matched to a gene: 12. From germline, CDR1 is MNHEY and CDR2 SMNVEV (reference sequence). Here the CDR3 reads CASSGRERMANTGELFF. DNA for the CDR3: TGTGCCTCGAGCGGGAGGGAAAGAATGGCGAACACCGGGGAGCTGTTTTTT.

This clonotype was detected ten times or more. The genes are TRBV6-5 and TRBJ2-7; D may match TRBD1 or TRBD2 (6 bases each). Germline V gene lookup returns CDR1 MNHEY and CDR2 SVGAGI. This CDR3 comprises 14 residues. Trimming shortened V by 4 bases and J by 3 bases, and 13 bases separated the two germline ends. The CDR3 nucleotides are TGTGCCAGCAGTTCCCCCGGGGGCCACTACGAGCAGTACTTC. It codes for CASSSPGGHYEQYF.

The chain is built from TRBV5-1 and TRBJ1-1; 8 bases align to TRBD1. V trimming: 4 bases; J trimming: 0 bases; junction bases outside the gene matches: 5. The CDR3 covers 15 residues. Germline V gene lookup returns CDR1 SGHRS and CDR2 YFSETQ. The CDR3 loop is CASSSGTGLNTEAFF. The CDR3 DNA sequence: TGCGCCAGCAGCAGCGGGACAGGCTTGAACACTGAAGCTTTCTTT.

The chain's CDR3 is CSVPGQGGEKLFF. CDR3 DNA: TGCAGCGTCCCGGGACAGGGAGGTGAAAAACTGTTTTTT. The rearrangement uses TRBV29-1 and TRBJ1-4, with 9 bases identical to TRBD1. Trimming removed 6 bases from V and 7 bases from J; junction bases left unmatched: 6. The germline V gene has CDR1 SQVTM and CDR2 ANQGSEA. This CDR3 spans 13 amino acids.